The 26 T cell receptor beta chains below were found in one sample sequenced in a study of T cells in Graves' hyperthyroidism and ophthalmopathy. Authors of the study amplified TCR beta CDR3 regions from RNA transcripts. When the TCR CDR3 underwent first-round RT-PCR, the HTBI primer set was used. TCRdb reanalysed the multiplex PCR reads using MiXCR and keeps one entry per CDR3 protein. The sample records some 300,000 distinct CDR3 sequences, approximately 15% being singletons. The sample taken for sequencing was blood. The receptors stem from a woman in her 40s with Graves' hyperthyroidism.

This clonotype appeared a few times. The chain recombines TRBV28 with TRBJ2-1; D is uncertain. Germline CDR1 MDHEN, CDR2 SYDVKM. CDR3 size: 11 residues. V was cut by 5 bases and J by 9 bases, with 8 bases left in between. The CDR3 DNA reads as TGTGCCAGCAGTCTCGTCAGTGAGCAGTTCTTC. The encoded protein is CASSLVSEQFF.

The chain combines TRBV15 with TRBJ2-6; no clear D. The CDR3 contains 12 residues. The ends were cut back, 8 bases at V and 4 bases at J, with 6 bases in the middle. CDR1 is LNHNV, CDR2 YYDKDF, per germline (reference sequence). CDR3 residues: CATGRGANVLTF. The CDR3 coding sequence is TGTGCCACCGGGCGCGGGGCCAACGTCCTGACTTTC.

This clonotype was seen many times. The CDR3 nucleotides are TGCAGTGCTAGCGTTGGGTCGGACACTGAAGCTTTCTTT. Translating it yields CSASVGSDTEAFF. The V and J genes are TRBV20-1 and TRBJ1-1; D gene ambiguous. V dropped 3 bases and J dropped 3 bases, with 11 bases sitting between them. The V gene's germline CDR1 is DFQATT and CDR2 SNEGSKA (reference sequence). CDR3 size: 13 residues.

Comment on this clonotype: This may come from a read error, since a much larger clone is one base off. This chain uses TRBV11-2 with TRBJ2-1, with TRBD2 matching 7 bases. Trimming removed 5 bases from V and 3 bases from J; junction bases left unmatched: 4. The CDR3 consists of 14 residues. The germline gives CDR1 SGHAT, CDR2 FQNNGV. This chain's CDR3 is CASSTGGSYNEQFF. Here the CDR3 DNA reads TGTGCCAGCAGCACGGGCGGGAGCTACAATGAGCAGTTCTTC.

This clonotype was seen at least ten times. The CDR3 loop is CASSLSGEYEQYF. The CDR3 region has the DNA TGTGCCAGCAGTTTGTCAGGGGAGTACGAGCAGTACTTC. The chain is built from TRBV12-3 or TRBV12-4 and TRBJ2-7, with a tentative D call TRBD1 (6 bases). Trimming shortened V by 3 bases and J by 4 bases, and 10 bases separated the two germline ends. This CDR3 is 13 amino acids long.

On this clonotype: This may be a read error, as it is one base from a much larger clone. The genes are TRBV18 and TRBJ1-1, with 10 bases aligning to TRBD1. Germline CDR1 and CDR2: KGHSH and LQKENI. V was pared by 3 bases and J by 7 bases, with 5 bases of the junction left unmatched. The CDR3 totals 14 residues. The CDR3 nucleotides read TGTGCCAGCTCACCTGGACAGGGGGGCGGTGAAGCTTTCTTT. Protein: CASSPGQGGGEAFF.

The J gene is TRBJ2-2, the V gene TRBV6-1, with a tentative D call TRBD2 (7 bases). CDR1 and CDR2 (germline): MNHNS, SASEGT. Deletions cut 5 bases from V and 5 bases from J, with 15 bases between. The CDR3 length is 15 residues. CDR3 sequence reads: CASSFGGGGTGELFF. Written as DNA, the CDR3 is TGTGCCAGCAGTTTTGGGGGAGGGGGGACCGGGGAGCTGTTTTTT.

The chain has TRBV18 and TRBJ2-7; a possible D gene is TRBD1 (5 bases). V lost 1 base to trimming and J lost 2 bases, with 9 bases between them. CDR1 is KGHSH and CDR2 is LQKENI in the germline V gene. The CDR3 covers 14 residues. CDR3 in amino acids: CASSPQTETYEQYF. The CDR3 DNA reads TGTGCCAGCTCACCACAGACAGAAACCTACGAGCAGTACTTC.

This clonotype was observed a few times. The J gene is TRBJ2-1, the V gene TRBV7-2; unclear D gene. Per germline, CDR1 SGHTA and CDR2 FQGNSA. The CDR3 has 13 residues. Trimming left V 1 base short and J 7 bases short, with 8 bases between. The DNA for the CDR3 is TGTGCCAGCAGCTTAGTTCTACAGAATGAGCAGTTCTTC. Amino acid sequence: CASSLVLQNEQFF.

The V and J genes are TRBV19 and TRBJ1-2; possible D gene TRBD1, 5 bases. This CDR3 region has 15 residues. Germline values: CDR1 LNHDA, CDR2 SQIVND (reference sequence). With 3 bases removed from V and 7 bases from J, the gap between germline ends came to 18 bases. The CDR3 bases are TGTGCCAGTAGTATCCCTATGGGGGTTGGAACTGGCTACACCTTC. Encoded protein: CASSIPMGVGTGYTF. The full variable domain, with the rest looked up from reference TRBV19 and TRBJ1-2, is DGGITQSPKYLFRKEGQNVTLSCEQNLNHDAMYWYRQDPGQGLRLIYYSQIVNDFQKGDIAEGYSVSREKKESFPLTVTSAQKNPTAFYLCASSIPMGVGTGYTFGSGTRLTVV.

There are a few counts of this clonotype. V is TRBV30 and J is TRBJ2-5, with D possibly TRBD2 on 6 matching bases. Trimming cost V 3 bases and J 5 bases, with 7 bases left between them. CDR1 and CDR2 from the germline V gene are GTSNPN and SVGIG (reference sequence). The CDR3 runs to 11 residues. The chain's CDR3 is CAWSAGETQYF. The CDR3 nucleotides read TGTGCCTGGAGCGCGGGGGAGACCCAGTACTTC.

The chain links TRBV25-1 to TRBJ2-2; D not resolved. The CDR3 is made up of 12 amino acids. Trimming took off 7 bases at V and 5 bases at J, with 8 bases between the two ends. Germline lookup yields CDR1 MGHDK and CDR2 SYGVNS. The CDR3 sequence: CASNYGTGELFF. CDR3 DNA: TGTGCCAGCAACTATGGAACCGGGGAGCTGTTTTTT.

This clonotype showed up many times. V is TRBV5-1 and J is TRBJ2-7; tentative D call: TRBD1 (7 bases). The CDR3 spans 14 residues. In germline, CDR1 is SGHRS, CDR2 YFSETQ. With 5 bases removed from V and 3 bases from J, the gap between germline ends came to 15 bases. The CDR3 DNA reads TGCGCCAGCAGTCCCGCAGGGGGAGGCTACGAGCAGTACTTC. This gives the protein CASSPAGGGYEQYF.

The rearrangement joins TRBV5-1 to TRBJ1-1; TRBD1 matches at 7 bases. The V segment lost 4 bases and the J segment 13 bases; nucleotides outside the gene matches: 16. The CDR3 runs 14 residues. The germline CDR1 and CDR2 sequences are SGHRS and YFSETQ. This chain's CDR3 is CASSLGTDPPVDFF. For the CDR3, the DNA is TGCGCCAGCAGCCTAGGGACAGACCCTCCCGTGGATTTCTTT.

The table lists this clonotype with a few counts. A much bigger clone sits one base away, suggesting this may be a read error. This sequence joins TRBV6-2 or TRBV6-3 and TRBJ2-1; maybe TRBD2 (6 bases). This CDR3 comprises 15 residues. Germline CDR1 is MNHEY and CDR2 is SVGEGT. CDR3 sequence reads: CVSSQLRGSYNEQFF. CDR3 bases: TGTGTCAGCAGTCAGTTGCGGGGCTCCTACAATGAGCAGTTCTTC.

For the CDR3, the DNA is TGTGCCAGCAGCAATGCGCGGATCAACACTGAAGCTTTCTTT. Its protein product is CASSNARINTEAFF. The rearrangement uses TRBV5-5 and TRBJ1-1; no clear D gene. The germline V gene has CDR1 SGHKS and CDR2 YYEKEE (reference sequence). The CDR3 extends over 14 amino acids. Trimming shortened V by 4 bases and J by 2 bases, and 12 bases separated the two germline ends.

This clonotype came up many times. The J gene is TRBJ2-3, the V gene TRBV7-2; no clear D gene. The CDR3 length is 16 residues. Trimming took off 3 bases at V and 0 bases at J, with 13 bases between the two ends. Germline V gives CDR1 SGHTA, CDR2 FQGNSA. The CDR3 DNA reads TGTGCCAGCAGCTTGTCGACTTTCTACAGCACAGATACGCAGTATTTT. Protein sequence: CASSLSTFYSTDTQYF. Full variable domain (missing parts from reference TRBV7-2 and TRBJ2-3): GAGVSQSPSNKVTEKGKDVELRCDPISGHTALYWYRQSLGQGLEFLIYFQGNSAPDKSGLPSDRFSAERTGGSVSTLTIQRTQQEDSAVYLCASSLSTFYSTDTQYFGPGTRLTVL.

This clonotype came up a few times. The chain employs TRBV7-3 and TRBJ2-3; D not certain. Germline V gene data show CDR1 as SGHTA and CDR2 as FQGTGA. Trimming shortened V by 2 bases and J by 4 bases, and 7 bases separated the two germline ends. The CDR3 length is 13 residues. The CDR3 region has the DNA TGTGCCAGCAGCTTAGGACCCTCAGATACGCAGTATTTT. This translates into CASSLGPSDTQYF.

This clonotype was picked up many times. Here the CDR3 DNA reads TGTGCCAGCACCAGTGCGGGTTACTTAAAAAACATTCAGTACTTC. This gives the protein CASTSAGYLKNIQYF. This sequence joins TRBV28 and TRBJ2-4; TRBD2 is a possible D gene (5 bases). The CDR3 extends over 15 amino acids. Trimming shortened V by 7 bases and J by 4 bases, and 17 bases separated the two germline ends. Germline V lookup: CDR1 MDHEN, CDR2 SYDVKM. The full variable domain, completed using reference TRBV28 and TRBJ2-4, is DVKVTQSSRYLVKRTGEKVFLECVQDMDHENMFWYRQDPGLGLRLIYFSYDVKMKEKGDIPEGYSVSREKKERFSLILESASTNQTSMYLCASTSAGYLKNIQYFGAGTRLSVL.

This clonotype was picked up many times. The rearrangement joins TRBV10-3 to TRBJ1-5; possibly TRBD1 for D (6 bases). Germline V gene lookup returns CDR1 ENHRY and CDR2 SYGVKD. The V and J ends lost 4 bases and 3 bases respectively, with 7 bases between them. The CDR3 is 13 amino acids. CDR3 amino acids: CAISAGDNQPQHF. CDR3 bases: TGTGCCATCAGTGCAGGGGACAATCAGCCCCAGCATTTT.

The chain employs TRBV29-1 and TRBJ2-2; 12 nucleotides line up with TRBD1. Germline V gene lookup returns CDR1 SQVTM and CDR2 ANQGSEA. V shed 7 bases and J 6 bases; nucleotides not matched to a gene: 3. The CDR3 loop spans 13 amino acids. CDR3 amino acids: CSGGDRGPGELFF. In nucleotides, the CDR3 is TGCAGCGGAGGGGACAGGGGGCCCGGGGAGCTGTTTTTT.

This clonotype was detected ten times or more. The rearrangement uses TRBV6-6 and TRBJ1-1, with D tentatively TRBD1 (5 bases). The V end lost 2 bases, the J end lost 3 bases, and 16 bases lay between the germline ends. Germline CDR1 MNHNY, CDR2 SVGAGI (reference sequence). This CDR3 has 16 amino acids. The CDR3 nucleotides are TGTGCCAGCAGTTACGGGAGGGGTAGGTTACACACTGAAGCTTTCTTT. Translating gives CASSYGRGRLHTEAFF.

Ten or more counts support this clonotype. In DNA form, the CDR3 reads TGTGCCAGCAGCGTAGGCGGGACAGTTGAAGCTTTCTTT. Residues: CASSVGGTVEAFF. The chain recombines TRBV9 with TRBJ1-1; 7 nucleotides align to TRBD1. The V and J ends lost 0 bases and 7 bases, in that order; junction bases with no gene match: 3. The CDR3 contains 13 residues. Looked up from germline, CDR1 is SGDLS and CDR2 is YYNGEE.

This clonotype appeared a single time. CDR3 protein: CATSRDRRGNEQYF. DNA of the CDR3: TGTGCCACCAGCAGAGATCGTCGGGGAAACGAGCAGTACTTC. V and J are TRBV15 and TRBJ2-7; D is possibly TRBD2 (5 bases). Germline loops: CDR1 LNHNV, CDR2 YYDKDF (reference sequence). The germline V and J ends were trimmed by 0 bases and 5 bases, with 11 bases remaining between them. This CDR3 contains 14 residues.

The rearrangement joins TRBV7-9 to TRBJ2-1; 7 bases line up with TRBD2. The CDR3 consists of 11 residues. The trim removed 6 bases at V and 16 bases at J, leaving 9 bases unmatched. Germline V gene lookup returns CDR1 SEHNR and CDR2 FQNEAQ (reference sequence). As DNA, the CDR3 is TGTGCCAGCAGTTATGGACTAGTAAGTTTCTTC. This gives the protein CASSYGLVSFF.

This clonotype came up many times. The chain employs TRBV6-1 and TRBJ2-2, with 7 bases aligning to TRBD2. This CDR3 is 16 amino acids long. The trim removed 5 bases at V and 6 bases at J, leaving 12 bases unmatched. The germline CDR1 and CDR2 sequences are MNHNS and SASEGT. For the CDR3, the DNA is TGTGCCAGCAGTCCTCCTGGCGGGAGCGTCTCCGGGGAGCTGTTTTTT. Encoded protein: CASSPPGGSVSGELFF.